Below, one TCR beta chain is given with its context. The antigen remains undetermined. Brentuximab vedotin exposure varied among the patients, all of whom had relapsed after autologous stem cell transplantation. These data come from a study of PD-1 blockade in classical Hodgkin lymphoma. Turning to the study itself: The study gave patients nivolumab 3 mg/kg intravenously every 2 weeks.

Whole-study findings and limits: Lower baseline TCR diversity marked trial partial responders and progressors.

Here immunoSEQ multiplex PCR was the method, and the copy in TCRdb shows in-frame clones only, minus some. The sample includes under 100,000 clones, about 93% seen only once; the top ten take less than 3%. The TCR was taken from a human donor with classical Hodgkin lymphoma. This material consisted of peripheral blood mononuclear cells (PBMCs), taken before the second cycle of nivolumab.

In nucleotides, the CDR3 is TGTGCCAGCTCACCATTGGCGGGAGGCCCTTACGAGCAGTACTTC. Its translation is CASSPLAGGPYEQYF. The rearrangement links TRBV18 to TRBJ2-7, with TRBD2 identical over 8 bases. The CDR3 loop spans 15 amino acids. V trimming: 2 bases; J trimming: 4 bases; junction bases outside the gene matches: 7. Germline lookup yields CDR1 KGHSH and CDR2 LQKENI.